What follows are 28 T cell receptor beta chains derived from one specimen sequenced in a study of blood T cells in healthy people across ages. A second 7 to 11 cycle PCR used barcoded and J-beta primers. TCRdb fed the 5' RACE reads into MiXCR, producing one record per CDR3 protein. The table records about 730,000 distinct CDR3 sequences, 43% of them present only once. Sequenced sample: blood. The receptors originated from a woman aged 60-75 years in good health.

CDR3 protein: CASSQDFAQLNTEAFF. The DNA of the CDR3 is TGTGCCAGCAGCCAAGATTTTGCACAGCTGAACACTGAAGCTTTCTTT. The rearrangement joins TRBV4-2 to TRBJ1-1; D not resolved. The length of the CDR3 is 16 residues. From germline, CDR1 is LGHNA and CDR2 YNFKEQ. Trimming cost V 0 bases and J 0 bases, with 11 bases left between them.

This clonotype was seen many times. This chain joins TRBV27 and TRBJ2-1, with 11 bases lining up with TRBD2. Germline trimming cut 4 bases from V and 7 bases from J; bases unmatched to any gene: 12. The CDR3 has 17 residues. Germline V gene lookup returns CDR1 MNHEY and CDR2 SMNVEV (reference sequence). In DNA, the CDR3 is TGTGCCAGCAGTTCCTATTTGGCTAGCGGGAGGAAAAATGAGCAGTTCTTC. Encoded protein: CASSSYLASGRKNEQFF.

This clonotype was recorded a few times. The V gene is TRBV28, the J gene TRBJ2-7, with D tentatively TRBD2 (5 bases). Germline V CDR1 and CDR2: MDHEN, SYDVKM. The CDR3 totals 14 residues. V was shortened by 7 bases and J by 2 bases, with 15 bases between the two germline ends. For the CDR3, the DNA is TGTGCCAGCAAGTTGGGAGTCCCCACCTACGAGCAGTACTTC. Its protein is CASKLGVPTYEQYF.

The chain has TRBV29-1 and TRBJ1-1, with D possibly TRBD1 on 5 matching bases. Germline V gene lookup returns CDR1 SQVTM and CDR2 ANQGSEA. The V gene lost 6 bases and the J gene lost 4 bases, with 12 bases spanning the gap. This CDR3 is built from 12 residues. The CDR3 protein is CSVRRGTTEAFF. In DNA, the CDR3 is TGCAGCGTGAGGCGGGGGACCACTGAAGCTTTCTTT.

This sequence joins TRBV12-3 or TRBV12-4 and TRBJ2-3; unclear D gene. Trimming took off 5 bases at V and 5 bases at J, with 11 bases between the two ends. The CDR3 runs 13 residues. In DNA form, the CDR3 reads TGTGCCAGCAGTACCCCAGAAGGAGATACGCAGTATTTT. Its translation is CASSTPEGDTQYF.

This clonotype was counted a few times. The chain is built from TRBV11-2 and TRBJ1-5, with D maybe TRBD1 (6 bases). The CDR3 length is 14 residues. The germline gives CDR1 SGHAT, CDR2 FQNNGV. Trimming took 5 bases from V and 4 from J, leaving 12 bases between them. CDR3 DNA sequence: TGTGCCAGCAGCCGGACAGACGAAAATCAGCCCCAGCATTTT. Translated, it gives CASSRTDENQPQHF. Based on the CDR3 plus reference TRBV11-2 and TRBJ1-5, the full variable domain is EAGVAQSPRYKIIEKRQSVAFWCNPISGHATLYWYQQILGQGPKLLIQFQNNGVVDDSQLPKDRFSAERLKGVDSTLKIQPAKLEDSAVYLCASSRTDENQPQHFGDGTRLSIL.

This clonotype was observed a handful of times. The rearrangement links TRBV14 to TRBJ2-1; D unclear. The V gene lost 4 bases and the J gene lost 0 bases, with 10 bases spanning the gap. CDR3 size: 15 residues. Germline V CDR1 and CDR2: SGHDN, FVKESK. The CDR3 region is CASSRPVGSYNEQFF. CDR3 coding DNA: TGTGCCAGCAGCCGGCCAGTCGGCTCCTACAATGAGCAGTTCTTC.

This clonotype has a count of ten or more. This chain connects TRBV29-1 to TRBJ2-1, with a weak D call TRBD2 (6 bases). The germline CDR1 and CDR2 sequences are SQVTM and ANQGSEA. V was trimmed by 3 bases and J by 4 bases, leaving 13 bases between them. The CDR3 is made up of 14 amino acids. The DNA of the CDR3 is TGCAGCGTTGAGATCCCGGGGGTTTACAATGAGCAGTTCTTC. Translation gives CSVEIPGVYNEQFF.

This clonotype has ten or more counts. This sequence joins TRBV5-1 and TRBJ2-7; a possible D gene is TRBD2 (5 bases). Germline values: CDR1 SGHRS, CDR2 YFSETQ. The V end lost 3 bases, the J end lost 0 bases, and 16 bases lay between the germline ends. The CDR3 is 16 residues long. The CDR3 loop reads CASSWARTSSSYEQYF. CDR3 nucleotides: TGCGCCAGCAGCTGGGCGCGGACTTCGAGCTCCTACGAGCAGTACTTC.

This clonotype appeared many times. The rearrangement links TRBV29-1 to TRBJ2-5; D is undetermined. In germline, CDR1 is SQVTM, CDR2 ANQGSEA. Between the trimmed V and J ends, which lost 4 bases and 1 base, there was a span of 4 bases. This CDR3 is 11 amino acids long. In DNA form, the CDR3 reads TGCAGCGTTGCCGGCCAAGAGACCCAGTACTTC. This sequence encodes CSVAGQETQYF.

This chain links TRBV6-6 with TRBJ2-6, with 7 nucleotides matching TRBD1. Germline CDR1 and CDR2: MNHNY and SVGAGI (reference sequence). This CDR3 has 17 residues. The J segment lost 0 bases and the V segment lost 7 bases, leaving 9 bases of the junction unmatched. DNA of the CDR3: TGTGCCAGCATCAAGGGACAGTCTCTCTCTGGGGCCAACGTCCTGACTTTC. This codes for CASIKGQSLSGANVLTF.

The chain links TRBV20-1 to TRBJ1-5; D not resolved. CDR3 size: 15 residues. Trimming took off 1 base at V and 0 bases at J, with 10 bases between the two ends. Germline V gives CDR1 DFQATT, CDR2 SNEGSKA (reference sequence). CDR3 bases: TGCAGTGCTAGAGCCACCCGGTATAGCAATCAGCCCCAGCATTTT. Translating gives CSARATRYSNQPQHF.

The rearrangement links TRBV12-3 or TRBV12-4 to TRBJ2-1; 7 bases fit TRBD2. There are 13 residues in the CDR3. V was clipped by 4 bases and J by 7 bases; unmatched bases: 4. This chain's CDR3 is CASSSWRENEQFF. The CDR3 DNA reads as TGTGCCAGCAGTTCTTGGCGGGAGAATGAGCAGTTCTTC.

This clonotype was observed once. The gene calls are TRBV11-2 and TRBJ1-1; 7 positions agree with TRBD1. V gave up 8 bases and J gave up 2 bases; unmatched junction bases: 5. This CDR3 has 13 amino acids. The germline V gene encodes CDR1 SGHAT and CDR2 FQNNGV. CDR3 bases: TGTGCCAGCGGGGGGGACAGAAACACTGAAGCTTTCTTT. Residues: CASGGDRNTEAFF.

The chain couples TRBV5-1 to TRBJ2-3, with 9 bases matching TRBD1. This CDR3 has 18 amino acids. CDR1 and CDR2 from the germline V gene are SGHRS and YFSETQ. J was trimmed by 1 base and V by 0 bases; bases with no gene match: 9. CDR3 in amino acids: CASSLDPPGQGCTDTQYF. For the CDR3, the DNA is TGCGCCAGCAGCTTGGACCCACCGGGACAGGGATGCACAGATACGCAGTATTTT.

This clonotype has a handful of counts. J is TRBJ2-7 and V is TRBV12-3 or TRBV12-4; the D gene is possibly TRBD1 (5 bases). This CDR3 region has 14 residues. V lost 6 bases and J 4 bases, leaving 16 bases between the germline ends. The CDR3 here is CASRVAGLWYEQYF. The DNA for the CDR3 is TGTGCCAGCAGAGTTGCAGGGTTATGGTACGAGCAGTACTTC.

This clonotype was detected many times. The chain joins TRBV29-1 to TRBJ2-6; tentatively, D is TRBD1 (5 bases). The germline V and J ends were trimmed by 2 bases and 2 bases, with 22 bases remaining between them. CDR3 size: 19 residues. Germline CDR1 and CDR2: SQVTM and ANQGSEA. Here the CDR3 DNA reads TGCAGCGTTGAAAGTGGGGCCTCACCAGAGAAAGCTGGGGCCAACGTCCTGACTTTC. Its translation is CSVESGASPEKAGANVLTF. Combining the CDR3 with reference TRBV29-1 and TRBJ2-6 gives the whole variable domain SAVISQKPSRDICQRGTSLTIQCQVDSQVTMMFWYRQQPGQSLTLIATANQGSEATYESGFVIDKFPISRPNLTFSTLTVSNMSPEDSSIYLCSVESGASPEKAGANVLTFGAGSRLTVL.

This clonotype was seen a handful of times. The CDR3 nucleotides read TGCAGTGCTCCAGCCCGGGATGGCTACACCTTC. Protein sequence: CSAPARDGYTF. The genes are TRBV20-1 and TRBJ1-2; D is undetermined. The ends were cut back, 5 bases at V and 6 bases at J, with 10 bases in the middle. The CDR3 sequence is 11 residues long. Germline V gene data show CDR1 as DFQATT and CDR2 as SNEGSKA (reference sequence).

This clonotype was recorded at least ten times. The gene calls are TRBV6-5 and TRBJ2-1, with 10 nucleotides matching TRBD2. The length of the CDR3 is 16 residues. Trimming cost V 0 bases and J 6 bases; bases outside gene matches: 5. Looked up from germline, CDR1 is MNHEY and CDR2 is SVGAGI. The CDR3 reads CASSYSGTSVRNEQFF. The CDR3 nucleotides are TGTGCCAGCAGTTACTCGGGGACTAGCGTACGCAATGAGCAGTTCTTC.

The chain couples TRBV5-6 to TRBJ2-4, with D possibly TRBD2 on 5 matching bases. Trimming pared 4 bases from V and 2 bases from J, leaving 10 bases between. The germline CDR1 and CDR2 sequences are SGHDT and YYEEEE. The length of the CDR3 is 14 residues. CDR3 in DNA: TGTGCCAGCAGCACTAGGACCTCCAAAAACATTCAGTACTTC. Its protein is CASSTRTSKNIQYF.

This chain joins TRBV6-2 or TRBV6-3 and TRBJ2-7; 8 nucleotides align to TRBD1. CDR1 MNHEY and CDR2 SVGEGT come from the germline V gene. With 0 bases clipped from V and 5 bases from J, the junction kept 18 bases outside the gene matches. This CDR3 has 19 amino acids. The CDR3 nucleotides are TGTGCCAGCAGTTACTCGAAGAAGGCTTTCGGACAGGGTATCCACGAGCAGTACTTC. Protein: CASSYSKKAFGQGIHEQYF.

Worth noting for this clonotype: This clone may be a read error of a much larger clone one base away. The genes are TRBV27 and TRBJ1-2; 7 positions match TRBD1. The CDR3 extends over 18 amino acids. Germline CDR1 is MNHEY and CDR2 is SMNVEV (reference sequence). The CDR3 here is CASSLSGDSDNLNYGNTF. CDR3 in DNA: TGTGCCAGCAGTTTATCAGGGGACAGCGATAACCTAAACTATGGCAACACCTTC.

This clonotype was recorded at least ten times. The rearrangement links TRBV13 to TRBJ2-1; D uncertain. This CDR3 spans 16 amino acids. The V end was cut by 5 bases, the J end by 0 bases, with 14 bases between. Germline V gene data show CDR1 as PRHDT and CDR2 as FYEKMQ (reference sequence). Here the CDR3 reads CASSPPATSSYNEQFF. In nucleotides, the CDR3 is TGTGCCAGCAGCCCCCCGGCCACGAGCTCCTACAATGAGCAGTTCTTC.

The V gene is TRBV27, the J gene TRBJ2-5; 10 bases line up with TRBD1. The assigned J gene may be wrong: the sequence end matches TRBJ2-7 better. The germline CDR1 and CDR2 sequences are MNHEY and SMNVEV (reference sequence). The CDR3 consists of 15 residues. CDR3 loop: CASSREGDRGYEQYF. Here the CDR3 DNA reads TGTGCCAGCAGTCGGGAGGGGGACAGGGGATACGAGCAGTACTTC.

This clonotype was seen a few times. V usage is TRBV7-2 and J usage is TRBJ2-2; 7 bases match TRBD2. Losses at the gene ends were 0 bases for V and 14 bases for J; bases not matched to a gene: 3. The CDR3 is made up of 12 amino acids. Germline V gene data show CDR1 as SGHTA and CDR2 as FQGNSA. CDR3 DNA: TGTGCCAGCAGCTTAGCGGGAGGGCCACTGTTTTTT. Residues: CASSLAGGPLFF.

The chain has TRBV7-3 and TRBJ2-3; D remains unclear. Germline V gene sequence: CDR1 SGHTA, CDR2 FQGTGA. There are 14 residues in the CDR3. V lost 5 bases, J lost 0 bases, and 9 bases lay in between. The CDR3 loop reads CASSLQKSTDTQYF. As DNA, the CDR3 is TGTGCCAGCAGCCTCCAGAAAAGCACAGATACGCAGTATTTT.

This clonotype appeared once. The chain recombines TRBV19 with TRBJ2-1; TRBD2 might be the D (6 bases). The germline gives CDR1 LNHDA, CDR2 SQIVND (reference sequence). The length of the CDR3 is 16 residues. Trimming removed 5 bases from V and 0 bases from J, with 14 bases in between. The DNA of the CDR3 is TGTGCCAGTAGTTCAATGGGACTCGCCTCCTACAATGAGCAGTTCTTC. This codes for CASSSMGLASYNEQFF.

This clonotype was picked up a small number of times. This chain joins TRBV25-1 and TRBJ2-7; weak D call: TRBD1 (5 bases). V gave up 1 base and J gave up 0 bases, with 13 bases separating them. There are 16 residues in the CDR3. Germline V gives CDR1 MGHDK, CDR2 SYGVNS. The CDR3 is CASSELPGKSSYEQYF. CDR3 bases: TGTGCCAGCAGTGAATTACCAGGGAAGAGCTCCTACGAGCAGTACTTC.